The 8 T cell receptor beta chains presented below share a single source sample, sequenced in a study of post-analysis software for immune sequencing data. Their target antigens are unknown. Overall study findings and caveats: The five TRBV segments detected at higher frequency in patients than in controls included TRBV5-6, TRBV5-1 and TRBV20-1.

Carried by the TCR beta cDNA libraries were unique molecular identifiers. MiXCR, applied by TCRdb to the PCR reads, yields one record per CDR3 protein. This sample has hundreds of thousands of distinct CDR3 sequences, with around 27% found just once. Material for sequencing was blood. All receptors derive from a girl aged 5-17 years with multiple sclerosis.

This clonotype was seen a few times. The rearrangement uses TRBV27 and TRBJ2-3, with 15 positions matching TRBD2. The ends lost 4 bases at V and 4 bases at J; junction bases unmatched: 3. Germline assignment: CDR1 MNHEY and CDR2 SMNVEV (reference sequence). The length of the CDR3 is 16 residues. CDR3 sequence (DNA): TGTGCCAGCAGTTCCGGGACTAGCGGGAGGTCAGATACGCAGTATTTT. As protein: CASSSGTSGRSDTQYF.

This clonotype occurred a few times. The V and J genes are TRBV5-6 and TRBJ2-1; D is ambiguous. Germline V CDR1 and CDR2: SGHDT, YYEEEE. V was cut by 4 bases and J by 10 bases, with 12 bases left in between. The CDR3 extends over 12 amino acids. The CDR3: CASSRPVAEQFF. CDR3 in DNA: TGTGCCAGCAGCAGGCCTGTTGCCGAGCAGTTCTTC.

The table lists this clonotype with a few counts. The chain uses TRBV2 and TRBJ1-1, with 7 bases identical to TRBD1. The CDR3 is 15 residues long. Germline lookup yields CDR1 SNHLY and CDR2 FYNNEI. V lost 10 bases to trimming and J lost 1 base; unmatched junction nucleotides: 12. In DNA, the CDR3 is TGTGCCACCTATTTCGAGAGGGGGCCGAACACTGAAGCTTTCTTT. Protein sequence: CATYFERGPNTEAFF.

This clonotype was detected a few times. V and J are TRBV29-1 and TRBJ1-2; D not resolved. The germline CDR1 and CDR2 sequences are SQVTM and ANQGSEA. The V and J ends lost 2 bases and 7 bases respectively, with 11 bases between them. The CDR3 contains 12 residues. CDR3 coding DNA: TGCAGCGTTGAAACGTCCCGGGGTGGCTACACCTTC. This gives the protein CSVETSRGGYTF.

V and J are TRBV6-2 or TRBV6-3 and TRBJ2-6; no firm D call. The CDR3 runs 15 residues. Germline loops: CDR1 MNHEY, CDR2 SVGEGT. V lost 5 bases and J lost 0, with 8 bases in between. This CDR3 is CASSPSISGANVLTF. The CDR3 nucleotides read TGTGCCAGCAGTCCCTCAATCTCTGGGGCCAACGTCCTGACTTTC.

This clonotype was detected once. CDR3 sequence: CASRAVSEKLFF. Here the CDR3 DNA reads TGTGCCAGCAGGGCGGTTTCTGAAAAACTGTTTTTT. The V gene is TRBV28, the J gene TRBJ1-4; D is uncertain. Trimming stripped 6 bases from V and 7 bases from J, with 9 bases between. CDR1 is MDHEN, CDR2 SYDVKM, per germline. The CDR3 is made up of 12 amino acids.

This chain uses TRBV3-1 with TRBJ1-2; no firm D call. The ends were cut back, 4 bases at V and 8 bases at J, with 26 bases in the middle. The CDR3 is 17 residues long. Germline CDR1 and CDR2: LGHDT and YNNKEL (reference sequence). The CDR3 coding sequence is TGTGCCAGCAGCCGTATTGAGGGCCAGAACTCTGCTGGAGGCTACACCTTC. Its translation: CASSRIEGQNSAGGYTF.

The gene calls are TRBV6-6 and TRBJ1-1; 8 nucleotides line up with TRBD1. The length of the CDR3 is 13 residues. Germline V lookup: CDR1 MNHNY, CDR2 SVGAGI (reference sequence). The V segment lost 5 bases and the J segment 6 bases; nucleotides outside the gene matches: 5. The chain's CDR3 is CASSNGQGSEAFF. The CDR3 DNA is TGTGCCAGCAGTAATGGACAGGGCTCTGAAGCTTTCTTT.